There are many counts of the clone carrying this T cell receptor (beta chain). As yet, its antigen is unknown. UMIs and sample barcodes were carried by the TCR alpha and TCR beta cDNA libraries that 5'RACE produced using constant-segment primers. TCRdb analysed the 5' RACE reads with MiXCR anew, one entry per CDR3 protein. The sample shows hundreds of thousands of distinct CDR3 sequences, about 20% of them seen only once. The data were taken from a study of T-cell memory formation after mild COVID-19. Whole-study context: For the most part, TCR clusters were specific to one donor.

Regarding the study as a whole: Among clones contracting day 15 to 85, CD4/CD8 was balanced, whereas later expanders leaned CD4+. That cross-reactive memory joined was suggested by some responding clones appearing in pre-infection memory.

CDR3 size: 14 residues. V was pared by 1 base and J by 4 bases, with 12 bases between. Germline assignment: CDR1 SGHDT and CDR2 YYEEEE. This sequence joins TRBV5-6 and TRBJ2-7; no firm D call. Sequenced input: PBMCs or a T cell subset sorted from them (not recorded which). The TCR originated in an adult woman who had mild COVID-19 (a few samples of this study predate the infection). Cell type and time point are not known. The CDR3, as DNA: TGTGCCAGCAGCTTGTATTACGCCCGGTACGAGCAGTACTTC. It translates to CASSLYYARYEQYF.